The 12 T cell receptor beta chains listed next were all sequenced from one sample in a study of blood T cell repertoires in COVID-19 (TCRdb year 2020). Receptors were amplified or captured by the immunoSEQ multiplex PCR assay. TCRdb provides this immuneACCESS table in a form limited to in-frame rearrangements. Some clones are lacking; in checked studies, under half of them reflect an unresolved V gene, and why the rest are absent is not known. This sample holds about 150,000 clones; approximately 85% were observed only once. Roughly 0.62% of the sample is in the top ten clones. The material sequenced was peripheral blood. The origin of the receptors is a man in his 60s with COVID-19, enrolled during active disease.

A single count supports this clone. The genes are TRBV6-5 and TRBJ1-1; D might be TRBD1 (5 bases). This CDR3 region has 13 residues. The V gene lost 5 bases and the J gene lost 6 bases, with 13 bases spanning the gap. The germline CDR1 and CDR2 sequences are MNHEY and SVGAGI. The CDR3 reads CASSPRQLAEAFF. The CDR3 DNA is TGTGCCAGCAGTCCTAGACAGCTTGCTGAAGCTTTCTTT.

This CDR3 reads CASSRGGETNYGYTF. CDR3 nucleotide sequence: TGTGCCAGCAGTAGGGGGGGAGAAACTAACTATGGCTACACCTTC. The V and J genes are TRBV6-5 and TRBJ1-2, with TRBD1 as a possible D gene (6 bases). Per germline, CDR1 MNHEY and CDR2 SVGAGI. V lost 5 bases and J 0 bases, leaving 13 bases between the germline ends. CDR3 length: 15 amino acids.

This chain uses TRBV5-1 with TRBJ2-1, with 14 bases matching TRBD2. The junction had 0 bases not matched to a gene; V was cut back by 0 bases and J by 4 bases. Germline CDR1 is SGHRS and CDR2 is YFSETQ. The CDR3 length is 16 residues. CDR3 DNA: TGCGCCAGCAGCTTGGGGACTAGCGGGAGGTACAATGAGCAGTTCTTC. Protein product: CASSLGTSGRYNEQFF.

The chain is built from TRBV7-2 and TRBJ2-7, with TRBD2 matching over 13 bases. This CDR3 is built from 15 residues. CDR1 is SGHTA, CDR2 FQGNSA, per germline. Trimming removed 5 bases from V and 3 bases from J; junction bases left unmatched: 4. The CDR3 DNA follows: TGTGCCAGCAGCCAGGGACTAGCGGGATACTACGAGCAGTACTTC. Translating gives CASSQGLAGYYEQYF.

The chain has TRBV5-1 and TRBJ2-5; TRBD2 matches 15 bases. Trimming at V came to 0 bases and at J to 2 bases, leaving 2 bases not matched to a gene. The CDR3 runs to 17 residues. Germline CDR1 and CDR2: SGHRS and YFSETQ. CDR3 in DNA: TGCGCCAGCAGCTTGGACGGGACTAGCGGGGGGCAAGAGACCCAGTACTTC. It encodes CASSLDGTSGGQETQYF.

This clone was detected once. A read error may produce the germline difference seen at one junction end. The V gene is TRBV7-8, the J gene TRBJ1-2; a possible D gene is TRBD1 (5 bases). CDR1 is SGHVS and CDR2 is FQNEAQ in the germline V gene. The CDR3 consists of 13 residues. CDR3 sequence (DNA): TGTGCCAGCAGCTTAGCAGGGGTGTGGGGCTTCACCTTC. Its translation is CASSLAGVWGFTF.

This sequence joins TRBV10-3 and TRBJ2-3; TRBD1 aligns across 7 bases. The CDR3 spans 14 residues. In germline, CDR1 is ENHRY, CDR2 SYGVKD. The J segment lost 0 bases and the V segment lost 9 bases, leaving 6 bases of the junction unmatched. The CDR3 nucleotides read TGTGCCATAGCCGGGACAGAGAGCACAGATACGCAGTATTTT. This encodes CAIAGTESTDTQYF.

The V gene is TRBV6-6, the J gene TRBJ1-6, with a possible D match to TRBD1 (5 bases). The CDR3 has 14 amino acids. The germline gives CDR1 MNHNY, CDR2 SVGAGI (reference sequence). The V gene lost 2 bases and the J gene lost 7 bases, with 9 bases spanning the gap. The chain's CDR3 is CASSYSQGNSPLHF. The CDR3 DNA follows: TGTGCCAGCAGTTACAGTCAGGGAAATTCACCCCTCCACTTT.

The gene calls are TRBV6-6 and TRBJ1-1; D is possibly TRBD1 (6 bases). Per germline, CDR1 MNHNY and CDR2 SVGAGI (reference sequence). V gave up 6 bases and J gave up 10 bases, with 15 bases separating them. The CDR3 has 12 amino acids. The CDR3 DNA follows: TGTGCCAGCAGCCACGAGGGGGGGCTAGCTTTCTTT. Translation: CASSHEGGLAFF.

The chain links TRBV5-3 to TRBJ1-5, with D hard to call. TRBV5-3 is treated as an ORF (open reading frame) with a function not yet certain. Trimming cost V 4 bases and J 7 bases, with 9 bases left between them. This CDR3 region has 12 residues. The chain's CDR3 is CARSPKRQPQHF. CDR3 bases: TGTGCCAGAAGCCCAAAGAGGCAGCCCCAGCATTTT.

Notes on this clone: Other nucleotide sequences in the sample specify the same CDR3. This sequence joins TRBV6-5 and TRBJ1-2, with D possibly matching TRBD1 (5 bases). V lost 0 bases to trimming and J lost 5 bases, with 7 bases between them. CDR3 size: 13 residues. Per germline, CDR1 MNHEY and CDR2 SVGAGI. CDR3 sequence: CASSYSGVYGYTF. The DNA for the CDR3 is TGTGCCAGCAGTTACTCAGGGGTTTATGGCTACACCTTC.

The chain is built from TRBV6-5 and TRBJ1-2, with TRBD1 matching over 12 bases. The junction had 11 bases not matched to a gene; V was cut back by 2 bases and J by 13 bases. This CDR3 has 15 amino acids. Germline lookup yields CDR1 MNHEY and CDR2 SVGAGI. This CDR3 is CASSYDGTGGGSITF. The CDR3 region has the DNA TGTGCCAGCAGTTACGACGGGACAGGGGGCGGATCTATCACCTTC.